The present T cell receptor (beta chain) was sequenced within a study of cytomegalovirus exposure and HLA in healthy donors. Overall study findings and caveats: Associated with cytomegalovirus, according to the listing, were 150 to 200 TCR beta chains. Three CMV-associated chains were confirmed in vitro to be specific for CMV antigens. Per a later analysis, 15,000 to 20,000 TCR beta sequences showed association with HLA alleles at 0.05 false discovery rate. Most TCRs appeared rarely, but some public TCRs recurred in many donors.

The CDR3 spans 17 residues. V dropped 6 bases and J dropped 1 base, with 22 bases sitting between them. In the PCR, 60 Vbeta and 13 Jbeta primers were used. Libraries were prepared by immunoSEQ multiplex PCR; TCRdb keeps only in-frame clonotypes and omits some of them. The data show 250,000 to 350,000 clones, approximately 90% seen once. Comment on this clone: The antigen is not known.

This sequence joins TRBV5-3 and TRBJ1-1; perhaps TRBD1 as D (5 bases). TRBV5-3 is recorded as an ORF, its role being uncertain. The specimen sequenced was PBMCs. This receptor was obtained from a man aged 40-55 years in good health and CMV-seropositive. The CDR3 here is CARTTFGQGWQNTEAFF. The CDR3 DNA reads TGTGCCAGAACCACTTTTGGGCAGGGTTGGCAGAACACTGAAGCTTTCTTT.